Listed below are T cell receptor beta chains from one sample, sequenced in a study of blood T cell repertoires in COVID-19. The assay was immunoSEQ multiplex PCR, and TCRdb's table has in-frame clones only and misses some. The table shows approximately 290,000 clones, with roughly 87% occurring only once. Sequencing input: peripheral blood. The source is a man between 18 and 35 years old with active or convalescent COVID-19. Both conserved end residues are part of each CDR3. The order of the fields is D gene, J gene, clone size, CDR3 length, V gene, CDR3 protein, CDR3 DNA. The D gene is left open where the match is weak. Where a row states a size, it is once, few, many or the class of an expanded clone; other rows omit it.

TRBD2,TRBJ2-2,.,17,TRBV11-3,CASSSPASGPNTGELFF,TGTGCCAGCAGCTCCCCGGCTAGCGGGCCAAACACCGGGGAGCTGTTTTTT
.,TRBJ1-1,.,15,TRBV5-6,CASSPWGGQNTEAFF,TGTGCCAGCAGCCCATGGGGCGGACAGAACACTGAAGCTTTCTTT
TRBD1,TRBJ2-7,few,13,TRBV10-2,CASTRDRGHEQYF,TGCGCCAGCACCCGGGACAGGGGCCACGAGCAGTACTTC
TRBD2,TRBJ2-5,.,14,TRBV5-1,CASRAGGSEETQYF,TGCGCCAGCAGAGCGGGAGGTAGCGAAGAGACCCAGTACTTC
.,TRBJ1-1,.,14,TRBV3-1/TRBV3-2,CASSHPWANTEAFF,TGTGCCAGCAGCCATCCCTGGGCAAACACTGAAGCTTTCTTT
TRBD2,TRBJ2-2,.,17,TRBV28,CASSLGWGSGDTGELFF,TGTGCCAGCAGTTTGGGGTGGGGTAGCGGGGACACCGGGGAGCTGTTTTTT
TRBD1,TRBJ1-1,.,15,TRBV5-1,CASSKRDRGNTEAFF,TGCGCCAGCAGCAAACGGGACAGGGGGAACACTGAAGCTTTCTTT
.,TRBJ1-1,few,14,TRBV5-1,CASSLVGRNTEAFF,TGCGCCAGCAGCTTGGTTGGCAGAAACACTGAAGCTTTCTTT
TRBD2,TRBJ2-1,.,14,TRBV10-3,CAISQRTSGEEQFF,TGTGCCATCAGCCAGCGGACTAGCGGAGAGGAGCAGTTCTTC
.,TRBJ1-1,.,13,TRBV10-1,CASRKASGTEAFF,TGCGCCAGCAGGAAGGCGTCGGGCACTGAAGCTTTCTTT
TRBD1,TRBJ1-5,.,16,TRBV27,CASSETWDRGRQPQHF,TGTGCCAGCAGTGAAACCTGGGACAGGGGTCGTCAGCCCCAGCATTTT
.,TRBJ2-7,.,11,TRBV20-1,CSATENYEQYF,TGCAGTGCTACCGAGAACTACGAGCAGTACTTC
TRBD1,TRBJ2-2,.,16,TRBV15,CATSRSRQGTAGELFF,TGTGCCACCAGCAGGTCGAGACAGGGAACGGCCGGGGAGCTGTTTTTT
TRBD2,TRBJ2-5,.,13,TRBV11-3,CASSRSGRETQYF,TGTGCCAGCAGCCGAAGCGGGAGAGAGACCCAGTACTTC
TRBD1,TRBJ2-4,.,19,TRBV5-1,CASSLLPGQGLTAKNIQYF,TGCGCCAGCAGCCTCCTACCGGGACAGGGTCTAACAGCCAAAAACATTCAGTACTTC
.,TRBJ2-5,.,14,TRBV7-2,CASRPSGISETQYF,TGTGCCAGCAGACCGTCAGGGATCTCAGAGACCCAGTACTTC
TRBD2,TRBJ2-7,.,12,TRBV28,CASGASGYEQYF,TGTGCCAGCGGGGCTAGCGGCTACGAGCAGTACTTC
TRBD2,TRBJ2-5,.,14,TRBV4-1,CASSHSGGPETQYF,TGCGCCAGCAGCCATAGCGGGGGGCCAGAGACCCAGTACTTC
TRBD1,TRBJ2-3,.,15,TRBV28,CASRTGEPSTDTQYF,TGTGCCAGCAGGACAGGGGAACCTAGCACAGATACGCAGTATTTT
TRBD2,TRBJ2-1,.,14,TRBV14,CASSIATSGTEQFF,TGTGCCAGCAGCATAGCAACTAGCGGGACTGAGCAGTTCTTC
.,TRBJ1-4,.,14,TRBV5-4,CASSRRGRNEKLFF,TGTGCCAGCAGCCGCCGAGGCCGGAATGAAAAACTGTTTTTT
.,TRBJ1-2,.,13,TRBV6-5,CASSYAANYGYTF,TGTGCCAGCAGTTACGCAGCTAACTATGGCTACACCTTC
.,TRBJ2-7,.,14,TRBV3-1/TRBV3-2,CASSQEGQAYEQYF,TGTGCCAGCAGCCAAGAGGGGCAGGCCTACGAGCAGTACTTC
TRBD2,TRBJ2-3,.,16,TRBV7-2,CASSRGLAERKDTQYF,TGTGCCAGCAGCAGGGGACTAGCGGAACGAAAAGACACGCAGTATTTT
.,TRBJ1-2,once,14,TRBV5-8,CASSLVGSLYGYTF,TGTGCCAGCAGCTTGGTGGGTAGCCTCTATGGCTACACCTTC
.,TRBJ1-2,.,13,TRBV7-9,CATTSGGHYGYTF,TGTGCCACCACTTCGGGGGGGCACTATGGCTACACCTTC
.,TRBJ2-2,.,14,TRBV12-5,CASGPPGVTGELFF,TGTGCTAGTGGTCCACCAGGGGTCACCGGGGAGCTGTTTTTT
.,TRBJ2-1,.,12,TRBV29-1,CSAGRAYNEQFF,TGCAGCGCCGGCCGGGCCTACAATGAGCAGTTCTTC
TRBD2,TRBJ2-1,.,16,TRBV24-1,CATSDGSGGHYNEQFF,TGTGCCACCAGTGATGGTAGCGGGGGGCACTACAATGAGCAGTTCTTC
.,TRBJ1-3,.,14,TRBV4-3,CASSRTGPGNTIYF,TGCGCCAGCAGCCGAACAGGCCCTGGAAACACCATATATTTT
.,TRBJ2-3,.,14,TRBV29-1,CSVETRTSTDTQYF,TGCAGCGTTGAGACCCGGACTAGCACAGATACGCAGTATTTT
.,TRBJ1-2,.,13,TRBV2,CATQGRVFYGYTF,TGTGCCACCCAAGGCCGGGTCTTCTATGGCTACACCTTC
TRBD2,TRBJ2-3,.,17,TRBV19,CASSISGGGFSTDTQYF,TGTGCCAGTAGTATAAGTGGCGGGGGATTCAGCACAGATACGCAGTATTTT
TRBD2,TRBJ2-1,.,14,TRBV6-5,CASSFGLAHNEQFF,TGTGCCAGCAGTTTTGGACTAGCCCACAATGAGCAGTTCTTC
.,TRBJ2-7,.,15,TRBV4-2,CASSQEATNLGGQYF,TGTGCCAGCAGCCAAGAGGCTACCAACCTGGGGGGGCAGTACTTC
.,TRBJ1-2,.,12,TRBV24-1,CATSDLGGGYTF,TGTGCCACCAGTGACCTCGGGGGTGGCTACACCTTC
TRBD2,TRBJ2-3,.,16,TRBV5-6,CASSLTSGSLSDTQYF,TGTGCCAGCAGCTTGACTAGCGGGAGTCTGTCGGATACGCAGTATTTT
.,TRBJ2-7,.,15,TRBV21-1,CASSKGGFWGDEQYF,TGTGCCAGCAGCAAAGGGGGTTTTTGGGGGGACGAGCAGTACTTC
TRBD1,TRBJ1-2,.,14,TRBV3-1/TRBV3-2,CASSIPGQNYGYTF,TGTGCCAGCAGCATACCGGGACAGAACTATGGCTACACCTTC
.,TRBJ2-7,.,13,TRBV5-6,CASSLGTDYEQYF,TGTGCCAGCAGCTTGGGGACAGATTACGAGCAGTACTTC